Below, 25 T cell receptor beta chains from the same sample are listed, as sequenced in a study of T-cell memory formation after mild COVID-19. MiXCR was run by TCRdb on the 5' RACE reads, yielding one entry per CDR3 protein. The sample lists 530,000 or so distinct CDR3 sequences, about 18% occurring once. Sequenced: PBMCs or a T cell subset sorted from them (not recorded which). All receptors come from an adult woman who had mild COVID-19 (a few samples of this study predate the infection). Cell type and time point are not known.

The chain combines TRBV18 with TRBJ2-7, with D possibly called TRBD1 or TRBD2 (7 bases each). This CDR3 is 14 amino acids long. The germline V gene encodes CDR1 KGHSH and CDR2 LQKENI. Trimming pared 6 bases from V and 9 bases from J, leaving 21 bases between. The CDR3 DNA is TGTGCCAGCTCGCGGGACAGCCCGCCGGGAGGGCAGTACTTC. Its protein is CASSRDSPPGGQYF.

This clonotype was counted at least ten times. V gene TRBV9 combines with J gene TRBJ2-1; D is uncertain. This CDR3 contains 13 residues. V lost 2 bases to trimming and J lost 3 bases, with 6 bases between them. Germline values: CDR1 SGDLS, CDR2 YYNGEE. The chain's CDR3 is CASSVGHYNEQFF. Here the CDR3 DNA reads TGTGCCAGCAGCGTGGGTCACTACAATGAGCAGTTCTTC.

The CDR3: CASSFPTGSSYEQYF. The CDR3 nucleotides are TGTGCCAGCAGTTTCCCCACCGGGAGCTCCTACGAGCAGTACTTC. The genes are TRBV12-3 or TRBV12-4 and TRBJ2-7, with D possibly matching TRBD2 (6 bases). Trimming removed 3 bases from V and 0 bases from J, with 12 bases in between. The CDR3 has 15 amino acids.

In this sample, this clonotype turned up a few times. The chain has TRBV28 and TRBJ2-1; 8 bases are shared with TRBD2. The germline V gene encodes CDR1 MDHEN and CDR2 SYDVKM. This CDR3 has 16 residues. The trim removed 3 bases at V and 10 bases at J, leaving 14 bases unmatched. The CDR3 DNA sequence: TGTGCCAGCAGTTTTTACGGGGTAGCGGGATATACAGAGCAGTTCTTC. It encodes CASSFYGVAGYTEQFF.

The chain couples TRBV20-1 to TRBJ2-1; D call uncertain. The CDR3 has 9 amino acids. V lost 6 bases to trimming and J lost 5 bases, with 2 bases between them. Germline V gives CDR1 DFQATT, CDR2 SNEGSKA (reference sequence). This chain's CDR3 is CSANNEQFF. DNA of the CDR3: TGCAGTGCGAACAATGAGCAGTTCTTC.

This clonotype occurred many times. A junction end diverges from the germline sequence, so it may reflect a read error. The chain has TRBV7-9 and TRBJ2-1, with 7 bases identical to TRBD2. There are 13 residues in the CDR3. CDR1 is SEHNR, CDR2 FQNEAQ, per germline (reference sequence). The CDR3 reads CASSVAGGGEQFF. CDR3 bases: TGTGCCAGCAGCGTAGCGGGTGGAGGTGAGCAGTTCTTC.

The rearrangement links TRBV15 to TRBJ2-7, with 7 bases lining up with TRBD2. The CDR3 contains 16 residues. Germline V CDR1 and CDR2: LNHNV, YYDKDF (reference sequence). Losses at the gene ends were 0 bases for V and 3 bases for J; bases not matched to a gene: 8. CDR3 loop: CATSREGTGRFYEQYF. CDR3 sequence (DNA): TGTGCCACCAGCAGAGAGGGGACCGGGAGGTTCTACGAGCAGTACTTC.

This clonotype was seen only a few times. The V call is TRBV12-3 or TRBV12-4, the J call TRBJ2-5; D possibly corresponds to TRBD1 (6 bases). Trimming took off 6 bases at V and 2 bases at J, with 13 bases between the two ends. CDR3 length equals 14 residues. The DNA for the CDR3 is TGTGCCAGCAGCCCGGGACATCTTCAAGAGACCCAGTACTTC. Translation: CASSPGHLQETQYF.

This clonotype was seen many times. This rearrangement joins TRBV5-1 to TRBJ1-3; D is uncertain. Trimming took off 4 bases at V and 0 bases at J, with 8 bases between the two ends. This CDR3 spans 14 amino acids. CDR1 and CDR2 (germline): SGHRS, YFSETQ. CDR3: CASSPTASGNTIYF. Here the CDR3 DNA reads TGCGCCAGCAGCCCCACAGCCTCTGGAAACACCATATATTTT.

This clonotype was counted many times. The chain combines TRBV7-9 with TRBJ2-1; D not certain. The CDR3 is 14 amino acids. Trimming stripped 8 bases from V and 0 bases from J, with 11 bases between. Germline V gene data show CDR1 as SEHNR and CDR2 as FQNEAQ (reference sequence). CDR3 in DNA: TGTGCCAGCTCTCTGTCTTCCTCCTACAATGAGCAGTTCTTC. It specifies CASSLSSSYNEQFF.

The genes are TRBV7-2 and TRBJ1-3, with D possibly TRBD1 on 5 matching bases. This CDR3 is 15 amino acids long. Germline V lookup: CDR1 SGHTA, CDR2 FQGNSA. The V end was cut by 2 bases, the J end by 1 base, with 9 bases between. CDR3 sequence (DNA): TGTGCCAGCAGCTTACGTAGGGGTTCTGGAAACACCATATATTTT. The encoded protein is CASSLRRGSGNTIYF.

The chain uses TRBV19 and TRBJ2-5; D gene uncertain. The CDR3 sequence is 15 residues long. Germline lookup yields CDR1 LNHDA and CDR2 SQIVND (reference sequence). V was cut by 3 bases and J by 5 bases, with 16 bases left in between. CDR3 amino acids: CASSITPVGVETQYF. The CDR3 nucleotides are TGTGCCAGTAGTATCACACCGGTTGGGGTCGAGACCCAGTACTTC.

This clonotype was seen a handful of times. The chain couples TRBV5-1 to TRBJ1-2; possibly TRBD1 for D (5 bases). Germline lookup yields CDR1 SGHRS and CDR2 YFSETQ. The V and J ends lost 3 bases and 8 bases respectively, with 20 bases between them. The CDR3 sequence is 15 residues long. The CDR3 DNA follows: TGCGCCAGCAGCTCGCGACAGATCTCCGACCGGGGCTACACCTTC. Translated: CASSSRQISDRGYTF.

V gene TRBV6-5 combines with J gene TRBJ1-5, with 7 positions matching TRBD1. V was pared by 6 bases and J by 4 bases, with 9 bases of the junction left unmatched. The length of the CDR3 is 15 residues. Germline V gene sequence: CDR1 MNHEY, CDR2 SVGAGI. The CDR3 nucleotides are TGTGCCAGCAGCCCCGGAAGGGGGCGGAATCAGCCCCAGCATTTT. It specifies CASSPGRGRNQPQHF.

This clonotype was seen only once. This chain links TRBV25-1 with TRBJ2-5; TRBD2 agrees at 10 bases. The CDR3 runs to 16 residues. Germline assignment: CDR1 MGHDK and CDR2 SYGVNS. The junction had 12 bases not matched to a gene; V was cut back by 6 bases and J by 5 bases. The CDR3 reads CASSPEASGSRETQYF. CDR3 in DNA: TGTGCCAGCAGCCCCGAGGCTAGCGGGAGTAGGGAGACCCAGTACTTC.

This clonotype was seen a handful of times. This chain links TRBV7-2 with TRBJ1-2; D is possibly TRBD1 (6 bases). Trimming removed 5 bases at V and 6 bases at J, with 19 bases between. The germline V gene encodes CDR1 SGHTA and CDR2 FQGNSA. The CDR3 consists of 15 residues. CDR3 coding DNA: TGTGCCAGCAGCACCGGCCTTACAGGGAGGGATGGCTACACCTTC. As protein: CASSTGLTGRDGYTF.

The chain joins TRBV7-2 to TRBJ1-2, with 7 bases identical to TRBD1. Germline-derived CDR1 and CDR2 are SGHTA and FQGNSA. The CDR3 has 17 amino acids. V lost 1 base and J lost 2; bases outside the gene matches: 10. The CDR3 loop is CASSLVQGGQWNYGYTF. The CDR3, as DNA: TGTGCCAGCAGCTTAGTTCAGGGGGGACAGTGGAACTATGGCTACACCTTC.

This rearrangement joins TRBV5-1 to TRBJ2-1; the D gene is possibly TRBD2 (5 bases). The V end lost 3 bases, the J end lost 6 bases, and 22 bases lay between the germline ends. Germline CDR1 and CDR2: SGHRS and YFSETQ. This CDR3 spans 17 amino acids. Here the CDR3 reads CASSSTPPDSWANEQFF. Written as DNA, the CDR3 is TGCGCCAGCAGCTCGACACCACCGGACTCCTGGGCCAATGAGCAGTTCTTC.

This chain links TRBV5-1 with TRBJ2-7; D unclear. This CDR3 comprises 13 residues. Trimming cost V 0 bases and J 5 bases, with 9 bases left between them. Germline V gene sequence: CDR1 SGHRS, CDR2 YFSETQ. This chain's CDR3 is CASSLAIVDEQYF. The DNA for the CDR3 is TGCGCCAGCAGCTTGGCCATTGTGGACGAGCAGTACTTC.

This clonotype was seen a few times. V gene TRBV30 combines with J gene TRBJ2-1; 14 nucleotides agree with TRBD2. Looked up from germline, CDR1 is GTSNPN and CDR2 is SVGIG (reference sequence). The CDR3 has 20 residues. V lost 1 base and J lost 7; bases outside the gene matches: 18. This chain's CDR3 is CAWSGAGTSGSRFLWNEQFF. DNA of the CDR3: TGTGCCTGGAGTGGAGCCGGGACTAGCGGGAGCCGATTCCTCTGGAATGAGCAGTTCTTC.

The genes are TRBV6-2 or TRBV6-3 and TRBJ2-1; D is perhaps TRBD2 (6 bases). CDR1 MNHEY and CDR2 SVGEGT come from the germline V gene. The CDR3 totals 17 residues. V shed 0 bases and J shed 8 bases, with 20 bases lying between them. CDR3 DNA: TGTGCCAGCAGTTACTCGTCTGTGTGGAGGGATATCGATGAGCAGTTCTTC. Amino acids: CASSYSSVWRDIDEQFF.

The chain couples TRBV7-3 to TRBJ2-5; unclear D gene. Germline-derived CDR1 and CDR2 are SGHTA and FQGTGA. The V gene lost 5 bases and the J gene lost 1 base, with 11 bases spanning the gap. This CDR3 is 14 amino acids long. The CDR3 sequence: CASSPGIAQETQYF. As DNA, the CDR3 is TGTGCCAGCAGCCCCGGTATAGCCCAAGAGACCCAGTACTTC.

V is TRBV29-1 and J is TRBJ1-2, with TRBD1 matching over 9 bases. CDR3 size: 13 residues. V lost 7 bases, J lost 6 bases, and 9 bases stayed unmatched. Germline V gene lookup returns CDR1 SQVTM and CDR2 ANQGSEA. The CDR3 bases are TGCAGCGCTAGCCCGGGACAGGGTAATGGCTACACCTTC. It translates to CSASPGQGNGYTF. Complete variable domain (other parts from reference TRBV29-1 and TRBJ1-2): SAVISQKPSRDICQRGTSLTIQCQVDSQVTMMFWYRQQPGQSLTLIATANQGSEATYESGFVIDKFPISRPNLTFSTLTVSNMSPEDSSIYLCSASPGQGNGYTFGSGTRLTVV.

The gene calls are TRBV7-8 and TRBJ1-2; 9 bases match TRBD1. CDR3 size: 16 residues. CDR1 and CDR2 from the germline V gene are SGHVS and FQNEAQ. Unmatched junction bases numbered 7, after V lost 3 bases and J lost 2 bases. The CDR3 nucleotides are TGTGCCAGCAGCTTGACAGGGACAGGGACCAACTATGGCTACACCTTC. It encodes CASSLTGTGTNYGYTF.

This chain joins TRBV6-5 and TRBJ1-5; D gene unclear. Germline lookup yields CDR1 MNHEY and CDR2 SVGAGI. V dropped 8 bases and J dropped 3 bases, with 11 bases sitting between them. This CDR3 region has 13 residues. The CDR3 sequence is CASGLGNNQPQHF. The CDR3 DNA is TGTGCCAGCGGTCTAGGGAACAATCAGCCCCAGCATTTT.